The 28 T cell receptor beta chains given below trace back to one sample, sequenced in a study of OX40 agonist ivuxolimab in advanced cancers. The method was immunoSEQ multiplex PCR; TCRdb's version includes in-frame clones alone and lacks a portion of them. Of fewer than 30,000 clones detected, roughly 80% appear once; the ten largest clones hold roughly 13%. Sequences were derived from CD4+ or CD8+ T cells sorted from blood, sampled in a trial of the OX40 agonist ivuxolimab. Receptors were obtained from an adult with an advanced solid tumor such as melanoma, head and neck, liver or kidney cancer.

The chain combines TRBV19 with TRBJ2-3; D is perhaps TRBD1 (6 bases). V was trimmed by 6 bases and J by 3 bases, leaving 16 bases between them. Germline V gene data show CDR1 as LNHDA and CDR2 as SQIVND (reference sequence). The CDR3 has 15 amino acids. CDR3 DNA sequence: TGTGCCAGTAGGACCATCCAGGGGACGACAGATACGCAGTATTTT. It codes for CASRTIQGTTDTQYF. The whole variable domain, remainder taken from reference TRBV19 and TRBJ2-3, is DGGITQSPKYLFRKEGQNVTLSCEQNLNHDAMYWYRQDPGQGLRLIYYSQIVNDFQKGDIAEGYSVSREKKESFPLTVTSAQKNPTAFYLCASRTIQGTTDTQYFGPGTRLTVL.

This chain connects TRBV28 to TRBJ1-1; D not certain. Germline CDR1 and CDR2: MDHEN and SYDVKM. This CDR3 spans 12 amino acids. The V end lost 6 bases, the J end lost 7 bases, and 12 bases lay between the germline ends. CDR3 region: CASRSGRSEAFF. DNA of the CDR3: TGTGCCAGCAGAAGTGGGCGTAGTGAAGCTTTCTTT.

On this clone itself: Other DNA sequences within the sample encode an identical CDR3. This chain links TRBV30 with TRBJ1-2; D is perhaps TRBD1 (5 bases). With 0 bases removed from V and 8 bases from J, the gap between germline ends came to 16 bases. The CDR3 length is 14 residues. The germline CDR1 and CDR2 sequences are GTSNPN and SVGIG (reference sequence). The CDR3, as DNA: TGTGCCTGGAGTGTGGGGACCGGGTCCAAGGGCTACACCTTC. This codes for CAWSVGTGSKGYTF.

This chain joins TRBV19 and TRBJ2-7; 8 bases are shared with TRBD1. CDR3 length: 13 residues. V gave up 5 bases and J gave up 6 bases; unmatched junction bases: 6. Germline V gives CDR1 LNHDA, CDR2 SQIVND (reference sequence). CDR3 sequence reads: CASSLTGGGEQYF. CDR3 nucleotide sequence: TGTGCCAGTAGTCTAACAGGGGGAGGCGAGCAGTACTTC.

This clone was found once. The rearrangement links TRBV5-1 to TRBJ2-7; D is ambiguous. The CDR3 is 13 amino acids. Germline V gene data show CDR1 as SGHRS and CDR2 as YFSETQ. V shed 5 bases and J shed 6 bases, with 15 bases lying between them. The DNA of the CDR3 is TGCGCCAGCAGGTCGGTCGACCAGGCCGAGCAGTACTTC. Its protein product is CASRSVDQAEQYF.

Judged by abundance, this clone is medium-sized. The rearrangement links TRBV5-4 to TRBJ2-7; D could derive from TRBD1 or TRBD2 (5 bases each). The CDR3 covers 13 residues. V was cut by 5 bases and J by 3 bases, with 12 bases left in between. The germline gives CDR1 SGHNT, CDR2 YYREEE (reference sequence). The CDR3 sequence is CASSREQGYEQYF. In DNA, the CDR3 is TGTGCCAGCAGTAGGGAGCAGGGCTACGAGCAGTACTTC. Drawing the rest from reference TRBV5-4 and TRBJ2-7, the complete variable domain is ETGVTQSPTHLIKTRGQQVTLRCSSQSGHNTVSWYQQALGQGPQFIFQYYREEENGRGNFPPRFSGLQFPNYSSELNVNALELDDSALYLCASSREQGYEQYFGPGTRLTVT.

This clone was recorded only once. A read error may be the cause here, since a much bigger clone is one base away. Within the sample, other DNA sequences also encode this same CDR3. The V gene is TRBV10-3, the J gene TRBJ1-1; D not resolved. From germline, CDR1 is ENHRY and CDR2 SYGVKD. The CDR3 contains 15 residues. The CDR3 DNA follows: TGCGCCATCAGTGAGGATCCGGGTTTGAACACTGAAGCTTTCTTT. Encoded protein: CAISEDPGLNTEAFF.

J is TRBJ1-2 and V is TRBV6-5, with D uncertain. Germline assignment: CDR1 MNHEY and CDR2 SVGAGI. The CDR3 length is 12 residues. V was cut by 2 bases and J by 4 bases, with 5 bases left in between. This CDR3 is CASSYKGYGYTF. As DNA, the CDR3 is TGTGCCAGCAGTTACAAGGGCTATGGCTACACCTTC.

This sequence joins TRBV7-9 and TRBJ1-6; possibly TRBD1 for D (5 bases). CDR3 length: 15 amino acids. The germline V gene has CDR1 SEHNR and CDR2 FQNEAQ (reference sequence). Between the trimmed V and J ends, which lost 2 bases and 7 bases, there was a span of 12 bases. CDR3 DNA: TGTGCCAGCAGCTTAAGTGGGGGAGAAAATTCACCCCTCCACTTT. As protein: CASSLSGGENSPLHF.

This clone came up a few times. The chain has TRBV18 and TRBJ2-7; D is undetermined. Germline assignment: CDR1 KGHSH and CDR2 LQKENI. V shed 3 bases and J shed 3 bases, with 9 bases lying between them. CDR3 length equals 13 residues. This CDR3 reads CASSPAASYEQYF. CDR3 bases: TGTGCCAGCTCACCGGCCGCGAGCTACGAGCAGTACTTC. Variable domain in full (rest from reference TRBV18 and TRBJ2-7): NAGVMQNPRHLVRRRGQEARLRCSPMKGHSHVYWYRQLPEEGLKFMVYLQKENIIDESGMPKERFSAEFPKEGPSILRIQQVVRGDSAAYFCASSPAASYEQYFGPGTRLTVT.

The chain joins TRBV4-3 to TRBJ1-2; D remains unclear. The CDR3 runs 17 residues. Trimming cost V 0 bases and J 2 bases, with 16 bases left between them. The germline V gene encodes CDR1 LGHNA and CDR2 YSLEER. Here the CDR3 reads CASSQEWLEGTNYGYTF. For the CDR3, the DNA is TGCGCCAGCAGCCAAGAGTGGCTGGAGGGAACAAACTATGGCTACACCTTC.

The gene calls are TRBV4-2 and TRBJ1-1; D gene uncertain. Germline-derived CDR1 and CDR2 are LGHNA and YNFKEQ. V lost 4 bases and J 5 bases, leaving 11 bases between the germline ends. The CDR3 is 13 residues long. The CDR3 here is CASSPGRGTEAFF. DNA of the CDR3: TGTGCCAGCAGCCCCGGGCGAGGGACTGAAGCTTTCTTT.

V gene TRBV5-3 combines with J gene TRBJ1-5; no firm D call. TRBV5-3 counts as an open reading frame of uncertain function. This CDR3 has 15 amino acids. Trimming removed 4 bases at V and 5 bases at J, with 16 bases between. In DNA form, the CDR3 reads TGTGCCAGAAGCCCCCGGACCGCGCTCTATCAGCCCCAGCATTTT. Its protein product is CARSPRTALYQPQHF.

The chain joins TRBV7-8 to TRBJ2-5, with a weak D call TRBD1 (6 bases). Germline V gene data show CDR1 as SGHVS and CDR2 as FQNEAQ. Between the trimmed V and J ends, which lost 1 base and 5 bases, there was a span of 11 bases. The CDR3 has 14 residues. CDR3 sequence reads: CASSLGGPAETQYF. The CDR3 nucleotides read TGTGCCAGCAGCTTAGGGGGGCCGGCGGAGACCCAGTACTTC.

The rearrangement links TRBV27 to TRBJ2-3; D ambiguous. Between the trimmed V and J ends, which lost 5 bases and 3 bases, there was a span of 6 bases. Germline CDR1 and CDR2: MNHEY and SMNVEV (reference sequence). This CDR3 is 12 amino acids long. The CDR3 DNA follows: TGTGCCAGCAGTGTCCCGACAGATACGCAGTATTTT. This sequence encodes CASSVPTDTQYF.

This chain connects TRBV18 to TRBJ1-1; D uncertain. The CDR3 consists of 13 residues. Germline loops: CDR1 KGHSH, CDR2 LQKENI. V was shortened by 6 bases and J by 4 bases, with 12 bases between the two germline ends. CDR3 bases: TGTGCCAGCTCTGGCAGCCGTGGCACTGAAGCTTTCTTT. Protein sequence: CASSGSRGTEAFF.

The chain carries TRBV7-8 and TRBJ1-2; a possible D gene is TRBD1 (6 bases). The CDR3 length is 21 residues. The germline V gene has CDR1 SGHVS and CDR2 FQNEAQ. V shed 0 bases and J shed 0 bases, with 26 bases lying between them. In DNA form, the CDR3 reads TGTGCCAGCAGCTTAGCGATAAGAGGAGGGGGAGAAAACTTAGCTAACTATGGCTACACCTTC. Protein product: CASSLAIRGGGENLANYGYTF. Full variable domain (missing parts from reference TRBV7-8 and TRBJ1-2): GAGVSQSPRYKVAKRGQDVALRCDPISGHVSLFWYQQALGQGPEFLTYFQNEAQLDKSGLPSDRFFAERPEGSVSTLKIQRTQQEDSAVYLCASSLAIRGGGENLANYGYTFGSGTRLTVV.

The rearrangement joins TRBV6-5 to TRBJ2-2; 7 nucleotides line up with TRBD2. V gave up 5 bases and J gave up 7 bases; unmatched junction bases: 10. CDR1 MNHEY and CDR2 SVGAGI come from the germline V gene. There are 15 residues in the CDR3. The CDR3 loop is CASSGFTGGGGELFF. CDR3 bases: TGTGCCAGCAGTGGGTTTACGGGGGGAGGCGGGGAGCTGTTTTTT.

This sequence joins TRBV2 and TRBJ1-6, with D perhaps matching TRBD1 (5 bases). This CDR3 has 15 residues. V lost 6 bases and J 7 bases, leaving 16 bases between the germline ends. CDR1 and CDR2 (germline): SNHLY, FYNNEI. The DNA for the CDR3 is TGTGCCAGCAGGGGGCAGGTGGGGTCGAATTCACCCCTCCACTTT. Translating it yields CASRGQVGSNSPLHF.

This clone was recorded only once. This chain connects TRBV5-1 to TRBJ2-5; the D gene is possibly TRBD1 (5 bases). The CDR3 is made up of 15 amino acids. Germline V lookup: CDR1 SGHRS, CDR2 YFSETQ. The germline V and J ends were trimmed by 1 base and 2 bases, with 12 bases remaining between them. Here the CDR3 reads CASSLWGREQETQYF. The CDR3 coding sequence is TGCGCCAGCAGCTTGTGGGGCAGGGAACAAGAGACCCAGTACTTC.

This clone was observed a few times. The chain employs TRBV12-2 and TRBJ2-2; whether TRBD1, the table's D call, matches the DNA was not checked. TRBV12-2 is an annotated pseudogene. This CDR3 is built from 18 residues. The CDR3 reads CASRSSPGQGATGRELFF. The CDR3 DNA reads as TGTGCAAGTCGCTCGTCCCCGGGACAGGGGGCCACGGGCCGGGAGCTGTTTTTT.

The J gene is TRBJ1-5, the V gene TRBV15; possibly TRBD1 for D (6 bases). The CDR3 spans 16 residues. V lost 6 bases and J lost 4, with 19 bases in between. Germline lookup yields CDR1 LNHNV and CDR2 YYDKDF (reference sequence). CDR3 nucleotide sequence: TGTGCCACCAGACCAGCGGGACACGGGTGGAATCAGCCCCAGCATTTT. Its translation is CATRPAGHGWNQPQHF.

The chain carries TRBV9 and TRBJ1-3; the D is unclear. CDR1 is SGDLS and CDR2 is YYNGEE in the germline V gene. The CDR3 is made up of 15 amino acids. Trimming took 0 bases from V and 0 from J, leaving 7 bases between them. The CDR3 loop reads CASSVGPVSGNTIYF. In DNA form, the CDR3 reads TGTGCCAGCAGCGTAGGGCCCGTCTCTGGAAACACCATATATTTT.

This clone was detected a few times. The rearrangement uses TRBV19 and TRBJ1-3, with D tentatively TRBD1 (5 bases). The CDR3 is 15 residues long. The V gene lost 1 base and the J gene lost 2 bases, with 9 bases spanning the gap. The germline V gene has CDR1 LNHDA and CDR2 SQIVND (reference sequence). CDR3 nucleotide sequence: TGTGCCAGTAGTATAGTTCCGGGGCCTGGAAACACCATATATTTT. The encoded protein is CASSIVPGPGNTIYF.

This chain uses TRBV7-9 with TRBJ1-1, with D maybe TRBD1 (6 bases). The CDR3 spans 15 residues. Germline CDR1 and CDR2: SEHNR and FQNEAQ (reference sequence). The V end lost 5 bases, the J end lost 11 bases, and 24 bases lay between the germline ends. CDR3 amino acids: CASSARTVPLGRAFF. The CDR3 DNA follows: TGTGCCAGCAGCGCGCGGACAGTTCCCCTGGGTCGCGCTTTCTTT.

The rearrangement uses TRBV10-3 and TRBJ2-2; TRBD2 agrees at 8 bases. The CDR3 spans 13 residues. CDR1 and CDR2 (germline): ENHRY, SYGVKD. The V gene end was trimmed by 9 bases and the J gene end by 5 bases; junction bases not matched to a gene: 5. The DNA of the CDR3 is TGTGCCATGGGCGGGGGGAGAACCGGGGAGCTGTTTTTT. It is translated as CAMGGGRTGELFF.

The chain has TRBV5-1 and TRBJ2-1; 8 bases are shared with TRBD1. Per germline, CDR1 SGHRS and CDR2 YFSETQ. The CDR3 totals 16 residues. Trimming took 0 bases from V and 3 from J; bases not matched to a gene: 5. This CDR3 reads CASSLGQGIIYNEQFF. The CDR3 bases are TGCGCCAGCAGCTTGGGACAGGGGATTATCTACAATGAGCAGTTCTTC.

The chain combines TRBV5-6 with TRBJ2-7; a possible D gene is TRBD2 (5 bases). CDR3 size: 15 residues. V lost 0 bases, J lost 3 bases, and 13 bases lay in between. The V gene's germline CDR1 is SGHDT and CDR2 YYEEEE. The CDR3 reads CASSLDRRGGYEQYF. Here the CDR3 DNA reads TGTGCCAGCAGCTTGGATCGGCGAGGAGGCTACGAGCAGTACTTC.